This TCR beta chain was sequenced during a study of T and B cells in COVID-19 patients. Whole-study context: Blood was sampled from COVID-19 patients who were either actively infected or recovered. Study results and limitations: Patients with COVID-19 reportedly showed strongly skewed T cell receptor beta variable and joining gene usage.

BIOMED2 TRB-A/B primer pools were used in multiplex TRB PCR. TCRdb fed the multiplex PCR reads into MiXCR, producing one record per CDR3 protein. The table shows 17,000 or so distinct CDR3 sequences, with roughly 32% occurring only once. V dropped 6 bases and J dropped 8 bases, with 13 bases sitting between them. Germline CDR1 reads MNHNS; CDR2 reads SASEGT. The CDR3 extends over 13 amino acids. In the case of this clonotype: Its antigen is unidentified.

From blood, roughly 250-500 ng of genomic DNA served as TRB template. J is TRBJ1-4 and V is TRBV6-1; possibly TRBD1 for D (6 bases). The TCR comes from a human donor with active COVID-19. Specimen: blood. The CDR3 protein is CASSDIRGEKLFF. In nucleotides, the CDR3 is TGTGCCAGCAGCGACATCAGGGGCGAAAAACTGTTTTTT.